These 27 T cell receptor beta chains came from one sample sequenced in a study of spatial heterogeneity in lung cancer (dated 2019 in TCRdb). The library was produced with 5' RACE. For sequencing, a NextSeq 500 was employed. The raw public reads went through TCRdb reprocessing: fastp at Q25, MiXCR clone calling, in-frame beta chains kept. Each record represents a unique CDR3 protein, reported with the most common genes and DNA among its rows. The sample table holds nearly 95,000 distinct CDR3 sequences, of which approximately 19% were seen once. Clones ranked in the top ten supply about a fifth of the sample. Per the publication, the time point label means: blood at routine non-recurrence follow-up after resection. The sample in question was PBMCs, obtained at follow-up. These receptors were taken from a male donor with early-stage non-small cell lung cancer.

This clonotype showed up just a few times. V is TRBV10-1 and J is TRBJ2-5, with D hard to call. The CDR3 sequence is 13 residues long. The V and J ends lost 2 bases and 5 bases respectively, with 9 bases between them. The V gene's germline CDR1 is WNHNN and CDR2 SYGVQD (reference sequence). CDR3 coding DNA: TGCGCCAGCAGTGAGAGGGTCGGCGAGACCCAGTACTTC. Its protein is CASSERVGETQYF.

This clonotype was detected only a few times. This sequence joins TRBV4-3 and TRBJ1-2, with D perhaps TRBD1 (6 bases). Trimming left V 4 bases short and J 6 bases short, with 18 bases between. CDR1 and CDR2 (germline): LGHNA, YSLEER. The CDR3 is made up of 15 amino acids. The CDR3 is CASSLRSTGIHGYTF. CDR3 nucleotides: TGCGCCAGCAGCCTCCGCTCCACAGGGATCCATGGCTACACCTTC.

The chain links TRBV2 to TRBJ2-3, with D tentatively TRBD2 (6 bases). V was clipped by 2 bases and J by 3 bases, with 12 bases between them. This CDR3 has 15 residues. The germline CDR1 and CDR2 sequences are SNHLY and FYNNEI. The CDR3: CASSEPGRRTDTQYF. CDR3 bases: TGTGCCAGCAGTGAACCCGGGAGAAGGACAGATACGCAGTATTTT.

This clonotype was observed many times. The chain links TRBV24-1 to TRBJ2-1; 7 bases line up with TRBD2. J was trimmed by 0 bases and V by 1 base; bases with no gene match: 2. The germline gives CDR1 KGHDR, CDR2 SFDVKD. The CDR3 totals 16 residues. The CDR3 protein is CATSDLAGNSYNEQFF. The CDR3 region has the DNA TGTGCCACCAGTGATTTAGCGGGGAACTCCTACAATGAGCAGTTCTTC.

Concerning this clonotype itself: A much larger clone differs by one base, so this may be a read error. The V and J genes are TRBV7-9 and TRBJ1-5; the D is unclear. CDR1 is SEHNR and CDR2 is FQNEAQ in the germline V gene (reference sequence). The CDR3 sequence is 13 residues long. The CDR3 DNA sequence: TGTGCCAACAGCTTAGGGCAGAATCAGCCCCAGCATTTT. Encoded protein: CANSLGQNQPQHF.

This clonotype was detected a few times. J is TRBJ2-2 and V is TRBV7-9, with D hard to call. The CDR3 totals 13 residues. Trimming removed 7 bases from V and 6 bases from J, with 12 bases in between. Germline-derived CDR1 and CDR2 are SEHNR and FQNEAQ (reference sequence). As DNA, the CDR3 is TGTGCCAGCACGAGGAATGGTCCCGGGGAGCTGTTTTTT. Translating it yields CASTRNGPGELFF.

A single count supports this clonotype. The chain employs TRBV6-2 or TRBV6-3 and TRBJ1-6; D is unresolved. V lost 6 bases and J lost 6, with 15 bases in between. The CDR3 spans 15 residues. From germline, CDR1 is MNHEY and CDR2 SVGEGT. CDR3 sequence: CASRESRSRNSPLHF. The CDR3 DNA reads TGTGCCAGCAGAGAGTCCAGATCGCGTAATTCACCCCTCCACTTT.

The genes are TRBV5-1 and TRBJ2-5; TRBD2 might be the D (5 bases). V was shortened by 0 bases and J by 5 bases, with 11 bases between the two germline ends. The germline gives CDR1 SGHRS, CDR2 YFSETQ. The CDR3 loop spans 14 amino acids. The DNA of the CDR3 is TGCGCCAGCAGCTTGGCGCCATGGAGGGAGACCCAGTACTTC. Translating it yields CASSLAPWRETQYF. The whole variable domain, filled in from reference TRBV5-1 and TRBJ2-5, reads KAGVTQTPRYLIKTRGQQVTLSCSPISGHRSVSWYQQTPGQGLQFLFEYFSETQRNKGNFPGRFSGRQFSNSRSEMNVSTLELGDSALYLCASSLAPWRETQYFGPGTRLLVL.

The V and J genes are TRBV7-2 and TRBJ1-5, with TRBD1 identical over 10 bases. Trimming took 0 bases from V and 8 from J; bases not matched to a gene: 4. The CDR3 contains 15 residues. Germline CDR1 and CDR2: SGHTA and FQGNSA. CDR3 sequence (DNA): TGTGCCAGCAGCTTAGCCGGGACAGGGGAAAAGCCCCAGCATTTT. This translates into CASSLAGTGEKPQHF.

As regards this clonotype: Just one base apart from a much larger clone, this may be a read error. V gene TRBV4-3 combines with J gene TRBJ1-6; 9 nucleotides align to TRBD1. There are 15 residues in the CDR3. CDR1 LGHNA and CDR2 YSLEER come from the germline V gene. V lost 3 bases, J lost 7 bases, and 4 bases stayed unmatched. CDR3 sequence: CASSQDRGRNSPLHF. The CDR3 nucleotides are TGCGCCAGCAGCCAGGACAGGGGTAGGAATTCACCCCTCCACTTT.

This clonotype has just a few counts. The chain links TRBV2 to TRBJ1-1; D unresolved. Germline CDR1 reads SNHLY; CDR2 reads FYNNEI. This CDR3 has 11 residues. Deletions cut 7 bases from V and 7 bases from J, with 10 bases between. The CDR3 sequence is CASIQTVEAFF. In DNA, the CDR3 is TGTGCCAGCATCCAGACGGTTGAAGCTTTCTTT.

This clonotype has more than one count but fewer than ten. The chain uses TRBV7-9 and TRBJ2-7; TRBD2 aligns across 7 bases. CDR3 length equals 17 residues. In germline, CDR1 is SEHNR, CDR2 FQNEAQ (reference sequence). The V and J ends lost 0 bases and 1 base, in that order; junction bases with no gene match: 9. The DNA for the CDR3 is TGTGCCAGCAGCTTAGCTCGAACCGGGAGGTCTTCCTACGAGCAGTACTTC. Protein product: CASSLARTGRSSYEQYF. The complete variable domain, with remaining parts taken from reference TRBV7-9 and TRBJ2-7, reads DTGVSQNPRHKITKRGQNVTFRCDPISEHNRLYWYRQTLGQGPEFLTYFQNEAQLEKSRLLSDRFSAERPKGSFSTLEIQRTEQGDSAMYLCASSLARTGRSSYEQYFGPGTRLTVT.

This clonotype was counted between two and nine times. The rearrangement joins TRBV29-1 to TRBJ1-2; tentatively, D is TRBD1 (6 bases). This CDR3 contains 14 residues. V dropped 6 bases and J dropped 0 bases, with 14 bases sitting between them. Germline V lookup: CDR1 SQVTM, CDR2 ANQGSEA. The CDR3 region has the DNA TGCAGCGTCGGTCAGGACAGTTCTAACTATGGCTACACCTTC. The encoded protein is CSVGQDSSNYGYTF.

In its sample, this clonotype was seen a few times. This chain uses TRBV7-3 with TRBJ2-6; D is uncertain. CDR3 size: 15 residues. V gave up 5 bases and J gave up 2 bases, with 10 bases separating them. Germline V gene sequence: CDR1 SGHTA, CDR2 FQGTGA. CDR3 residues: CASSPPVAGANVLTF. The CDR3 region has the DNA TGTGCCAGCAGCCCCCCGGTAGCTGGGGCCAACGTCCTGACTTTC.

This clonotype was seen repeatedly, ten times or more. The chain joins TRBV4-1 to TRBJ1-1; D is perhaps TRBD1 (5 bases). This CDR3 is 17 amino acids long. Germline V CDR1 and CDR2: MGHRA, YSYEKL. V was cut by 0 bases and J by 2 bases, with 16 bases left in between. In nucleotides, the CDR3 is TGCGCCAGCAGCCAAGATGGAACAGTGGGGGTCAACACTGAAGCTTTCTTT. It codes for CASSQDGTVGVNTEAFF.

This chain connects TRBV6-5 to TRBJ2-1; D might be TRBD2 (6 bases). Germline V lookup: CDR1 MNHEY, CDR2 SVGAGI. V lost 8 bases and J 9 bases, leaving 17 bases between the germline ends. The CDR3 has 13 residues. CDR3 loop: CASGRDFEGEQFF. CDR3 DNA sequence: TGTGCCAGCGGTAGGGACTTTGAGGGTGAGCAGTTCTTC.

This chain uses TRBV5-1 with TRBJ2-5; D unclear. The CDR3 covers 15 residues. The V end was cut by 1 base, the J end by 2 bases, with 12 bases between. Germline loops: CDR1 SGHRS, CDR2 YFSETQ. The CDR3 region has the DNA TGCGCCAGCAGCTTGAGACAAGCATGGCAAGAGACCCAGTACTTC. Translation: CASSLRQAWQETQYF.

This clonotype appeared a few times. V is TRBV6-2 or TRBV6-3 and J is TRBJ2-7; 7 bases fit TRBD1. Germline V lookup: CDR1 MNHEY, CDR2 SVGEGT. V was clipped by 5 bases and J by 1 base; unmatched bases: 8. The CDR3 extends over 15 amino acids. In DNA, the CDR3 is TGTGCCAGCAGTCCACGACAGGGTGGATCCTACGAGCAGTACTTC. This codes for CASSPRQGGSYEQYF.

There are a few counts of this clonotype. The rearrangement uses TRBV7-6 and TRBJ2-7; D call uncertain. The V end lost 5 bases, the J end lost 0 bases, and 11 bases lay between the germline ends. The CDR3 has 14 residues. CDR1 and CDR2 (germline): SGHVS, FNYEAQ. This CDR3 is CASSPTVPSYEQYF. The DNA of the CDR3 is TGTGCCAGCAGCCCGACTGTTCCCTCCTACGAGCAGTACTTC.

This chain joins TRBV10-3 and TRBJ1-1; tentatively, D is TRBD1 (5 bases). V lost 10 bases to trimming and J lost 0 bases, with 12 bases between them. The germline V gene encodes CDR1 ENHRY and CDR2 SYGVKD. The CDR3 has 13 amino acids. CDR3 coding DNA: TGTGCCACCACCGGGACGGTGAACACTGAAGCTTTCTTT. Its protein is CATTGTVNTEAFF.

V gene TRBV30 combines with J gene TRBJ2-1; D gene unclear. Germline CDR1 and CDR2: GTSNPN and SVGIG (reference sequence). The CDR3 spans 11 residues. V was clipped by 1 base and J by 9 bases, with 7 bases between them. This CDR3 is CAWSERIEQFF. CDR3 sequence (DNA): TGTGCCTGGAGTGAGAGGATTGAGCAGTTCTTC.

This clonotype was recorded many times. The J gene is TRBJ1-1, the V gene TRBV20-1, with D unclear. The germline V and J ends were trimmed by 1 base and 0 bases, with 0 bases remaining between them. Germline lookup yields CDR1 DFQATT and CDR2 SNEGSKA (reference sequence). The CDR3 consists of 11 residues. Written as DNA, the CDR3 is TGCAGTGCTAGAGTGAACACTGAAGCTTTCTTT. Protein product: CSARVNTEAFF.

This clonotype was detected a few times. V usage is TRBV19 and J usage is TRBJ2-3; D is unresolved. Germline V gene data show CDR1 as LNHDA and CDR2 as SQIVND (reference sequence). Trimming cost V 5 bases and J 0 bases, with 15 bases left between them. This CDR3 spans 16 amino acids. The chain's CDR3 is CASSPIVGSSTDTQYF. In nucleotides, the CDR3 is TGTGCCAGTAGTCCAATAGTGGGATCTAGCACAGATACGCAGTATTTT.

This rearrangement joins TRBV29-1 to TRBJ2-2; 9 bases map to TRBD1. The CDR3 runs 14 residues. Trimming cost V 6 bases and J 2 bases; bases outside gene matches: 4. Germline values: CDR1 SQVTM, CDR2 ANQGSEA. CDR3 sequence: CSVGTGFNTGELFF. The DNA for the CDR3 is TGCAGCGTAGGGACAGGGTTTAACACCGGGGAGCTGTTTTTT.

The chain has TRBV5-1 and TRBJ1-5, with 9 bases fitting TRBD1. The CDR3 length is 15 residues. V was clipped by 4 bases and J by 4 bases; unmatched bases: 6. Germline V lookup: CDR1 SGHRS, CDR2 YFSETQ. The CDR3 region is CASSVAGQGNQPQHF. CDR3 sequence (DNA): TGCGCCAGCAGCGTGGCCGGACAGGGGAATCAGCCCCAGCATTTT. The whole variable domain, filled in from reference TRBV5-1 and TRBJ1-5, reads KAGVTQTPRYLIKTRGQQVTLSCSPISGHRSVSWYQQTPGQGLQFLFEYFSETQRNKGNFPGRFSGRQFSNSRSEMNVSTLELGDSALYLCASSVAGQGNQPQHFGDGTRLSIL.

This clonotype was picked up a small number of times. J is TRBJ1-1 and V is TRBV19; D remains ambiguous. V was cut by 1 base and J by 5 bases, with 14 bases left in between. The germline V gene has CDR1 LNHDA and CDR2 SQIVND (reference sequence). This CDR3 region has 15 residues. The CDR3, as DNA: TGTGCCAGTAGTATAGGTCGGGGAATCGGGACTGAAGCTTTCTTT. Amino acid sequence: CASSIGRGIGTEAFF.

This clonotype was picked up a small number of times. The CDR3 protein is CASSYRGAYTEAFF. The CDR3 DNA sequence: TGTGCCAGCAGTTACAGGGGTGCGTACACTGAAGCTTTCTTT. The chain has TRBV27 and TRBJ1-1; TRBD1 agrees at 7 bases. Germline lookup yields CDR1 MNHEY and CDR2 SMNVEV (reference sequence). The CDR3 length is 14 residues. J lost 3 bases, V lost 4 bases, and 5 bases had no gene match.